These 25 T cell receptor beta chains were sequenced from one sample in a study of T cells in Graves' hyperthyroidism and ophthalmopathy. Researchers took RNA transcripts and amplified the TCR beta CDR3 regions from them. The HTBI primer set drove a first-round RT-PCR of the TCR CDR3. TCRdb re-called the multiplex PCR reads through MiXCR, storing one row per CDR3 protein. The sample carries hundreds of thousands of distinct CDR3 sequences, around 15% recorded once. Source material: blood. Source of these receptors: a young woman with Graves' hyperthyroidism.

This clonotype occurred many times. The V and J genes are TRBV28 and TRBJ2-1; 10 bases are shared with TRBD2. CDR1 MDHEN and CDR2 SYDVKM come from the germline V gene. Trimming took 6 bases from V and 7 from J; bases not matched to a gene: 18. This CDR3 has 18 amino acids. CDR3 bases: TGTGCCAGCAGCAACTCTGGGGGAGCGGGAGGGGGCGGGAATGAGCAGTTCTTC. It yields the protein CASSNSGGAGGGGNEQFF.

This clonotype was seen ten or more times. The rearrangement links TRBV7-9 to TRBJ1-4; TRBD1 agrees at 9 bases. This CDR3 has 14 residues. V lost 5 bases, J lost 7 bases, and 5 bases stayed unmatched. The V gene's germline CDR1 is SEHNR and CDR2 FQNEAQ (reference sequence). The CDR3 nucleotides are TGTGCCAGCAGCAGGGGACAGGGTCGTGAAAAACTGTTTTTT. Its translation: CASSRGQGREKLFF. The complete variable domain, with remaining parts taken from reference TRBV7-9 and TRBJ1-4, reads DTGVSQNPRHKITKRGQNVTFRCDPISEHNRLYWYRQTLGQGPEFLTYFQNEAQLEKSRLLSDRFSAERPKGSFSTLEIQRTEQGDSAMYLCASSRGQGREKLFFGSGTQLSVL.

As concerns this clonotype: Possible read error: a much larger clone is one base away. The chain couples TRBV2 to TRBJ2-2; tentatively, D is TRBD1 (6 bases). CDR3 length: 15 amino acids. CDR1 is SNHLY, CDR2 FYNNEI, per germline. The CDR3 loop reads CTSRGDGPLYGELFF. CDR3 DNA sequence: TGTACCAGCAGGGGAGACGGACCGCTTTACGGGGAGCTGTTTTTT.

This clonotype was recorded at least ten times. The rearrangement links TRBV7-9 to TRBJ2-5; 7 bases map to TRBD1. Unmatched junction bases numbered 6, after V lost 5 bases and J lost 0 bases. This CDR3 has 15 residues. Germline V lookup: CDR1 SEHNR, CDR2 FQNEAQ (reference sequence). The chain's CDR3 is CASSPTGQHQETQYF. CDR3 DNA sequence: TGTGCCAGCAGCCCAACGGGACAGCACCAAGAGACCCAGTACTTC. Based on the CDR3 plus reference TRBV7-9 and TRBJ2-5, the full variable domain is DTGVSQNPRHKITKRGQNVTFRCDPISEHNRLYWYRQTLGQGPEFLTYFQNEAQLEKSRLLSDRFSAERPKGSFSTLEIQRTEQGDSAMYLCASSPTGQHQETQYFGPGTRLLVL.

In its sample, this clonotype was seen many times. The chain employs TRBV20-1 and TRBJ2-7, with D tentatively TRBD1 or TRBD2 (5 bases each). Trimming took off 3 bases at V and 3 bases at J, with 15 bases between the two ends. The length of the CDR3 is 14 residues. Germline assignment: CDR1 DFQATT and CDR2 SNEGSKA (reference sequence). The CDR3 DNA is TGCAGTGCTAGGGGACCAGAACTTTTCTACGAGCAGTACTTC. Amino acid sequence: CSARGPELFYEQYF.

This chain uses TRBV7-9 with TRBJ1-4; D uncertain. The CDR3 is made up of 14 amino acids. Germline V gives CDR1 SEHNR, CDR2 FQNEAQ (reference sequence). Trimming took 6 bases from V and 4 from J, leaving 12 bases between them. CDR3 protein: CASRQTGFNEKLFF. In DNA form, the CDR3 reads TGTGCCAGCAGGCAGACGGGCTTTAATGAAAAACTGTTTTTT.

At least ten counts were recorded for this clonotype. The V call is TRBV28, the J call TRBJ2-7; 7 nucleotides align to TRBD1. Germline values: CDR1 MDHEN, CDR2 SYDVKM. Germline trimming cut 5 bases from V and 2 bases from J; bases unmatched to any gene: 6. The CDR3 spans 14 residues. The CDR3 DNA is TGTGCCAGCAGTCCGTGGGACAGTACCTACGAGCAGTACTTC. Its protein is CASSPWDSTYEQYF.

This clonotype was found a few times. The chain carries TRBV15 and TRBJ1-2; D might be TRBD1 (6 bases). CDR1 and CDR2 (germline): LNHNV, YYDKDF (reference sequence). CDR3 length: 14 residues. The ends were cut back, 2 bases at V and 5 bases at J, with 12 bases in the middle. CDR3: CATSRPDSPYGYTF. The CDR3 DNA follows: TGTGCCACCAGCAGACCGGACAGTCCTTATGGCTACACCTTC.

This clonotype was counted only a few times. The chain uses TRBV6-1 and TRBJ1-2; possible D gene TRBD1, 5 bases. V lost 1 base, J lost 4 bases, and 10 bases lay in between. The CDR3 contains 14 residues. Germline V gives CDR1 MNHNS, CDR2 SASEGT. The CDR3 spells CASSEGRGRYGYTF. In nucleotides, the CDR3 is TGTGCCAGCAGTGAAGGCCGGGGCCGCTATGGCTACACCTTC.

The chain links TRBV20-1 to TRBJ1-6; TRBD1 might be the D (6 bases). V was trimmed by 1 base and J by 6 bases, leaving 10 bases between them. The CDR3 runs to 14 residues. Germline V lookup: CDR1 DFQATT, CDR2 SNEGSKA (reference sequence). The CDR3 protein is CSARAPGVNSPLHF. The CDR3 DNA reads TGCAGTGCTAGAGCGCCAGGGGTTAATTCACCCCTCCACTTT.

In this sample, this clonotype turned up many times. V usage is TRBV4-2 and J usage is TRBJ2-5; D unresolved. Germline lookup yields CDR1 LGHNA and CDR2 YNFKEQ. This CDR3 comprises 15 residues. The germline V and J ends were trimmed by 0 bases and 4 bases, with 12 bases remaining between them. The CDR3 sequence is CASSQEVTPGETQYF. DNA for the CDR3: TGTGCCAGCAGCCAAGAGGTCACACCTGGAGAGACCCAGTACTTC.

At least ten counts were recorded for this clonotype. This rearrangement joins TRBV2 to TRBJ2-7; 11 positions match TRBD1. CDR1 and CDR2 (germline): SNHLY, FYNNEI. CDR3 length: 15 residues. Trimming removed 4 bases from V and 4 bases from J; junction bases left unmatched: 6. Here the CDR3 reads CASSGLDRGPYEQYF. The CDR3 nucleotides are TGTGCCAGCAGTGGCCTGGACAGGGGGCCATACGAGCAGTACTTC.

The sample holds many counts of this clonotype. The rearrangement links TRBV6-1 to TRBJ2-5, with 10 bases identical to TRBD1. Germline-derived CDR1 and CDR2 are MNHNS and SASEGT. This CDR3 has 14 residues. Losses at the gene ends were 4 bases for V and 4 bases for J; bases not matched to a gene: 3. CDR3 protein: CASSVRDRGETQYF. DNA of the CDR3: TGTGCCAGCAGTGTCCGGGACAGGGGAGAGACCCAGTACTTC.

This clonotype was seen more than once but under ten times. The V call is TRBV10-3, the J call TRBJ1-1; no reliable D call. In germline, CDR1 is ENHRY, CDR2 SYGVKD. The CDR3 sequence is 11 residues long. The V and J ends lost 11 bases and 1 base respectively, with 8 bases between them. The CDR3 DNA reads as TGTGCCGCGAAGGAGAACACTGAAGCTTTCTTT. Protein: CAAKENTEAFF.

This clonotype has at least ten counts. The J gene is TRBJ2-1, the V gene TRBV2; the D is unclear. The CDR3 totals 12 residues. Germline CDR1 is SNHLY and CDR2 is FYNNEI. Trimming shortened V by 4 bases and J by 6 bases, and 7 bases separated the two germline ends. This chain's CDR3 is CASSGTINEQFF. CDR3 sequence (DNA): TGTGCCAGCAGTGGGACCATCAATGAGCAGTTCTTC.

This clonotype was observed many times. This sequence joins TRBV20-1 and TRBJ1-2, with 8 bases fitting TRBD1. This CDR3 comprises 11 residues. The germline V gene encodes CDR1 DFQATT and CDR2 SNEGSKA (reference sequence). With V trimmed by 6 bases and J by 8 bases, 5 bases remained unmatched. Here the CDR3 DNA reads TGCAGTGCCACTGACAGGGGCGGCTACACCTTC. Amino acids: CSATDRGGYTF.

In this sample, this clonotype turned up a few times. The CDR3 reads CASSFLAYARETQYF. For the CDR3, the DNA is TGTGCCAGCAGTTTTTTGGCGTATGCCCGGGAGACCCAGTACTTC. The V call is TRBV27, the J call TRBJ2-5; D uncertain. The CDR3 length is 15 residues. The germline V and J ends were trimmed by 3 bases and 5 bases, with 16 bases remaining between them. Per germline, CDR1 MNHEY and CDR2 SMNVEV (reference sequence).

Ten or more counts support this clonotype. The chain employs TRBV12-3 or TRBV12-4 and TRBJ1-2; tentatively, D is TRBD1 (6 bases). V lost 4 bases and J 6 bases, leaving 18 bases between the germline ends. CDR3 length: 15 amino acids. This CDR3 reads CASSSRRLRGNGYTF. The CDR3 DNA reads TGTGCCAGCAGTTCTCGACGGCTGAGGGGGAATGGCTACACCTTC.

This clonotype has ten or more counts. The chain couples TRBV7-7 to TRBJ2-3, with TRBD2 identical over 14 bases. After removal of 3 bases from V and 5 bases from J, the junction contained 1 base not matched to a gene. The CDR3 runs 15 residues. CDR1 and CDR2 from the germline V gene are SSHAT and FNYEAQ (reference sequence). The CDR3 reads CASSFGLAGGDTQYF. In DNA, the CDR3 is TGTGCCAGCAGCTTTGGACTAGCGGGAGGAGATACGCAGTATTTT.

V gene TRBV13 combines with J gene TRBJ1-4; D gene uncertain. CDR1 and CDR2 from the germline V gene are PRHDT and FYEKMQ (reference sequence). CDR3 length: 12 residues. V lost 1 base and J 10 bases, leaving 7 bases between the germline ends. CDR3 in amino acids: CASSLEKAKLFF. CDR3 DNA: TGTGCCAGCAGCTTAGAAAAAGCAAAACTGTTTTTT.

This clonotype occurred many times. The V gene is TRBV28, the J gene TRBJ2-7, with TRBD1 identical over 11 bases. Germline lookup yields CDR1 MDHEN and CDR2 SYDVKM. CDR3 length: 14 residues. J lost 3 bases, V lost 4 bases, and 2 bases had no gene match. The CDR3 DNA reads as TGTGCCAGCAGTTACGGGACAGGGGGCTACGAGCAGTACTTC. Its protein product is CASSYGTGGYEQYF.

This clonotype showed up many times. The chain joins TRBV5-5 to TRBJ2-5, with TRBD2 matching over 9 bases. The CDR3 has 14 amino acids. Losses at the gene ends were 5 bases for V and 4 bases for J; bases not matched to a gene: 6. From germline, CDR1 is SGHKS and CDR2 YYEKEE (reference sequence). CDR3 residues: CASRSGGPRETQYF. The CDR3 bases are TGTGCCAGCAGGAGCGGGGGGCCAAGAGAGACCCAGTACTTC.

This clonotype has a count of ten or more. This chain joins TRBV20-1 and TRBJ2-7; the D gene is possibly TRBD1 (5 bases). Deletions cut 5 bases from V and 3 bases from J, with 14 bases between. This CDR3 comprises 13 residues. Looked up from germline, CDR1 is DFQATT and CDR2 is SNEGSKA (reference sequence). CDR3 nucleotides: TGCAGTGCTCCCAAAGAGACAGTCTACGAGCAGTACTTC. Amino acids: CSAPKETVYEQYF.

In this sample, this clonotype turned up many times. The chain couples TRBV10-1 to TRBJ2-7, with a possible D match to TRBD1 (6 bases). Germline CDR1 is WNHNN and CDR2 is SYGVQD (reference sequence). Trimming cost V 4 bases and J 5 bases, with 15 bases left between them. This CDR3 is 14 amino acids long. Here the CDR3 reads CASSARGSRDEQYF. The CDR3 DNA reads as TGCGCCAGCAGTGCAAGGGGGTCGCGTGACGAGCAGTACTTC.

In this sample, this clonotype turned up many times. The rearrangement joins TRBV5-5 to TRBJ2-5; D is unclear. CDR3 length: 15 residues. V was cut by 4 bases and J by 4 bases, with 17 bases left in between. Germline V gene data show CDR1 as SGHKS and CDR2 as YYEKEE (reference sequence). The CDR3 sequence is CASSPTLGRAETQYF. As DNA, the CDR3 is TGTGCCAGCAGCCCGACTTTGGGCCGCGCAGAGACCCAGTACTTC.